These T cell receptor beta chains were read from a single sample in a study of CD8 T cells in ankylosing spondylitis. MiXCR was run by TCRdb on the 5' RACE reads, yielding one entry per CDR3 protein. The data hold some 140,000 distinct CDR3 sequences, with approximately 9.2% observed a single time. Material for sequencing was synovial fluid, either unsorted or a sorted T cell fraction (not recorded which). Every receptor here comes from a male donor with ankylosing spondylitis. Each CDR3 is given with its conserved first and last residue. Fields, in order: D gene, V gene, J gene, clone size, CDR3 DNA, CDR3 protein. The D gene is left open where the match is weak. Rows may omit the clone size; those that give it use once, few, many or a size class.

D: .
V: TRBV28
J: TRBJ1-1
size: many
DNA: TGTGCCAGCAGTTGGGGGTTGGGGATGAACACTGAAGCTTTCTTT
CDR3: CASSWGLGMNTEAFF

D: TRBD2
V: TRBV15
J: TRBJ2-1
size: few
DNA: TGTGCCACCAGCAGAGATGGGAGGGAAGGAGCTTACAATGAGCAGTTCTTC
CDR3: CATSRDGREGAYNEQFF

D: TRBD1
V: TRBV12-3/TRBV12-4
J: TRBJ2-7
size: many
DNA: TGTGCCAGCAGTTTAGCGCTGGGGCAGGGGGCTTCCTACGAGCAGTACTTC
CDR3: CASSLALGQGASYEQYF

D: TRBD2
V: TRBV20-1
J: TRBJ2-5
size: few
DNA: TGCAGTGCGCGCCCACTAGCGGGAGGGCAAGAGACCCAGTACTTC
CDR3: CSARPLAGGQETQYF

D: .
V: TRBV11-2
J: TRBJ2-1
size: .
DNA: TGTGCCAGCAGCCCCCGGCAATCGTACAATGAGCAGTTCTTC
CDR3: CASSPRQSYNEQFF

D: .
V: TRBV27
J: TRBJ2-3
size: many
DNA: TGTGCCAGCAGGGGAAAAGGCACAGATACGCAGTATTTT
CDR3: CASRGKGTDTQYF

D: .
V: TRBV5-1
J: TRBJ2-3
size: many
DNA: TGCGCCAGCACCCCCGACACAGATACGCAGTATTTT
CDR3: CASTPDTDTQYF

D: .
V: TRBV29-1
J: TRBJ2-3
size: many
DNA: TGCAGCGTTCGAGGGGCCCCACGAGGGGGGGGCACAGATACGCAGTATTTT
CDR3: CSVRGAPRGGGTDTQYF

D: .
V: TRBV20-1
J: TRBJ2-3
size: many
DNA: TGCAGTGCTAGAGTTAGCACAGATACGCAGTATTTT
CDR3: CSARVSTDTQYF

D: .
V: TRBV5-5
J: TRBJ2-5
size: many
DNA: TGTGCCAGCAGTCTTAGGGTAGCTAGAGGGGAGACCCAGTACTTC
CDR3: CASSLRVARGETQYF

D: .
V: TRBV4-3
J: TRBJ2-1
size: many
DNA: TGCGCCAGCAGCCGCTCCCTAAACAGGGAAAGGAATGAGCAGTTCTTC
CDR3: CASSRSLNRERNEQFF

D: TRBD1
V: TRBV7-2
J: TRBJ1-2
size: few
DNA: TGTGCCAGCAGCTTAAGGGGGCCTCTCTATGGCTACACCTTC
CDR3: CASSLRGPLYGYTF

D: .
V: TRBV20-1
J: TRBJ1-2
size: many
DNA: TGCAGTGCCGGTGGGGGGGCGGTTTATGGCTACACCTTC
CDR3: CSAGGGAVYGYTF

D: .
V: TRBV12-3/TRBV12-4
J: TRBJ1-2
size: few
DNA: TGTGCCAGTAAGAGGGGGGGAAAGAACTATGGCTACACCTTC
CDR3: CASKRGGKNYGYTF

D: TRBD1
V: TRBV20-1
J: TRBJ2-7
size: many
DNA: TGCAGTGCACACCCAGGGACAGCCGAGGCCTACGAGCAGTACTTC
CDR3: CSAHPGTAEAYEQYF

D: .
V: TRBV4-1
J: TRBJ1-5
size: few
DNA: TGCGCCAGCAGCCAAGGACGGGGGCTGGCGAATCAGCCCCAGCATTTT
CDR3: CASSQGRGLANQPQHF

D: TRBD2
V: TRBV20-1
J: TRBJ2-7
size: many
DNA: TGCAGTGCTGGGTACCGACTAGCGGGGGACCTATACGAGCAGTACTTC
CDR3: CSAGYRLAGDLYEQYF